A selection of T cell receptor beta chains follows, all from one sample in a study of T cell repertoires in cytomegalovirus infection. TCRdb re-called the reads with MiXCR, one entry per CDR3 protein. The sample lists about 900,000 distinct CDR3 sequences; approximately 32% were seen once. These TCRs are of unknown antigen specificity. The input for sequencing was cultured CD8+ T cells from PBMCs, taken from culture after CMV antigen stimulation. All receptors derive from a human donor in good health (CMV status not recorded). Some clones in this sample may be carry-over from other donors' samples. Each CDR3 is given with its conserved first and last residue. A D gene is named only where the DNA matches it firmly. Some rows mark clone size as missing; the rest say once, few, many or name a class of expanded clone.

d_gene: NA
v_gene: TRBV5-6
abundance: NA
j_gene: TRBJ2-5
CDR3aa: CASSSDPLQETQYF
CDR3nt: TGTGCCAGCAGCTCGGACCCCCTTCAAGAGACCCAGTACTTC

d_gene: TRBD1
v_gene: TRBV24-1
abundance: few
j_gene: TRBJ1-5
CDR3aa: CATSDLAGTGNQPQHF
CDR3nt: TGTGCCACCAGTGATTTAGCCGGGACAGGCAATCAGCCCCAGCATTTT

d_gene: NA
v_gene: TRBV5-8
abundance: few
j_gene: TRBJ2-1
CDR3aa: CASSLGPPSYNEQFF
CDR3nt: TGTGCCAGCAGCTTGGGTCCCCCCTCCTACAATGAGCAGTTCTTC

d_gene: NA
v_gene: TRBV2
abundance: NA
j_gene: TRBJ2-7
CDR3aa: CASSGRRDEQYF
CDR3nt: TGTGCCAGCAGTGGGCGGAGGGACGAGCAGTACTTC

d_gene: NA
v_gene: TRBV7-6
abundance: NA
j_gene: TRBJ2-2
CDR3aa: CASSSRHILGNNGELFF
CDR3nt: TGTGCCAGCAGCTCCCGACATATTTTAGGGAACAACGGGGAGCTGTTTTTT

d_gene: TRBD2
v_gene: TRBV28
abundance: NA
j_gene: TRBJ2-3
CDR3aa: CASSFPWTSGVGDTQYF
CDR3nt: TGTGCCAGCAGTTTCCCGTGGACTAGCGGGGTAGGAGATACGCAGTATTTT

d_gene: NA
v_gene: TRBV19
abundance: NA
j_gene: TRBJ2-5
CDR3aa: CASSIPLGGDEETQYF
CDR3nt: TGTGCCAGTAGTATCCCCCTCGGCGGGGACGAGGAGACCCAGTACTTC

d_gene: NA
v_gene: TRBV7-9
abundance: NA
j_gene: TRBJ2-4
CDR3aa: CATSKPGQGAKNIQYF
CDR3nt: TGTGCCACGTCAAAGCCGGGGCAGGGTGCCAAAAACATTCAGTACTTC

d_gene: TRBD2
v_gene: TRBV4-1
abundance: NA
j_gene: TRBJ2-5
CDR3aa: CASSQDTTSGEETQYF
CDR3nt: TGCGCCAGCAGCCAAGATACGACTAGCGGGGAAGAGACCCAGTACTTC

d_gene: NA
v_gene: TRBV3-1
abundance: NA
j_gene: TRBJ1-2
CDR3aa: CASSQVDRTLNYGYTF
CDR3nt: TGTGCCAGCAGCCAAGTCGACAGGACTCTCAACTATGGCTACACCTTC

d_gene: TRBD1
v_gene: TRBV12-3/TRBV12-4
abundance: NA
j_gene: TRBJ2-5
CDR3aa: CASRTGGSETQYF
CDR3nt: TGTGCCAGCAGAACAGGGGGCTCGGAGACCCAGTACTTC

d_gene: TRBD1
v_gene: TRBV7-9
abundance: NA
j_gene: TRBJ1-1
CDR3aa: CASSTGGLRTEAFF
CDR3nt: TGTGCCAGCAGCACAGGGGGCTTACGAACTGAAGCTTTCTTT

d_gene: NA
v_gene: TRBV4-1
abundance: few
j_gene: TRBJ1-2
CDR3aa: CASSLSPAAGEGGYGYTF
CDR3nt: TGCGCCAGCAGCCTCTCTCCCGCCGCAGGGGAAGGAGGCTATGGCTACACCTTC

d_gene: NA
v_gene: TRBV7-6
abundance: NA
j_gene: TRBJ1-2
CDR3aa: CAVGGFNYGYTF
CDR3nt: TGTGCTGTGGGGGGTTTCAACTATGGCTACACCTTC

d_gene: NA
v_gene: TRBV2
abundance: NA
j_gene: TRBJ2-1
CDR3aa: CASSVYDYNEQFF
CDR3nt: TGTGCCAGCAGTGTCTACGATTACAATGAGCAGTTCTTC

d_gene: NA
v_gene: TRBV7-2
abundance: many
j_gene: TRBJ1-1
CDR3aa: CASSLRLGGNTEAFF
CDR3nt: TGTGCCAGCAGCTTAAGGCTTGGGGGGAACACTGAAGCTTTCTTT

d_gene: NA
v_gene: TRBV19
abundance: NA
j_gene: TRBJ1-5
CDR3aa: CASSKYFYSNQPQHF
CDR3nt: TGTGCCAGTAGTAAGTATTTTTATAGCAATCAGCCCCAGCATTTT

d_gene: NA
v_gene: TRBV11-2
abundance: few
j_gene: TRBJ2-6
CDR3aa: CASSTLDPRSGANVLTF
CDR3nt: TGTGCCAGCAGCACCTTAGATCCCCGCTCTGGGGCCAACGTCCTGACTTTC

d_gene: NA
v_gene: TRBV11-2
abundance: NA
j_gene: TRBJ1-1
CDR3aa: CASSRRDEPMNTEAFF
CDR3nt: TGTGCCAGCAGCCGCCGGGACGAGCCCATGAACACTGAAGCTTTCTTT

d_gene: TRBD2
v_gene: TRBV6-5
abundance: NA
j_gene: TRBJ2-1
CDR3aa: CASSYRTGGGPYNEQFF
CDR3nt: TGTGCCAGCAGTTACAGGACTGGCGGGGGGCCCTACAATGAGCAGTTCTTC

d_gene: TRBD2
v_gene: TRBV7-6
abundance: many
j_gene: TRBJ2-3
CDR3aa: CASRRLAGAPGTDTQYF
CDR3nt: TGTGCCAGCAGACGTCTAGCGGGGGCCCCGGGCACAGATACGCAGTATTTT

d_gene: NA
v_gene: TRBV2
abundance: once
j_gene: TRBJ2-3
CDR3aa: CASSEAGLVSGTDTQYF
CDR3nt: TGTGCCAGCAGTGAAGCTGGACTTGTAAGCGGCACAGATACGCAGTATTTT

d_gene: NA
v_gene: TRBV4-1
abundance: NA
j_gene: TRBJ2-2
CDR3aa: CTSSQDTQDGELFF
CDR3nt: TGCACCAGCAGCCAAGATACGCAGGACGGGGAGCTGTTTTTT

d_gene: NA
v_gene: TRBV27
abundance: NA
j_gene: TRBJ2-7
CDR3aa: CASSFGHFYEQYF
CDR3nt: TGTGCCAGCAGTTTCGGTCACTTCTACGAGCAGTACTTC

d_gene: NA
v_gene: TRBV28
abundance: NA
j_gene: TRBJ2-3
CDR3aa: CASSLERSGTDTQYF
CDR3nt: TGTGCCAGCAGTTTAGAGAGATCGGGCACAGATACGCAGTATTTT

d_gene: TRBD1
v_gene: TRBV12-5
abundance: few
j_gene: TRBJ2-2
CDR3aa: CASGFQGARNTGELFF
CDR3nt: TGTGCTAGTGGTTTTCAGGGGGCGAGAAACACCGGGGAGCTGTTTTTT

d_gene: NA
v_gene: TRBV7-6
abundance: many
j_gene: TRBJ1-4
CDR3aa: CASSPNGEGIKRGEKLFF
CDR3nt: TGTGCCAGCAGCCCTAACGGAGAAGGAATTAAACGGGGTGAAAAACTGTTTTTT

d_gene: TRBD1
v_gene: TRBV27
abundance: NA
j_gene: TRBJ2-1
CDR3aa: CVSIDRVNEQFF
CDR3nt: TGTGTCAGCATAGACAGGGTAAATGAGCAGTTCTTC

d_gene: NA
v_gene: TRBV4-1
abundance: NA
j_gene: TRBJ2-1
CDR3aa: CASSQESAEQFF
CDR3nt: TGCGCCAGCAGCCAAGAATCAGCGGAGCAGTTCTTC

d_gene: NA
v_gene: TRBV6-1
abundance: NA
j_gene: TRBJ1-2
CDR3aa: CASSEVTGGANGYTF
CDR3nt: TGTGCCAGCAGTGAAGTCACTGGGGGCGCAAATGGCTACACCTTC

d_gene: TRBD1
v_gene: TRBV18
abundance: NA
j_gene: TRBJ2-5
CDR3aa: CASSPPGQGEETQYF
CDR3nt: TGTGCCAGCTCACCACCTGGACAGGGCGAGGAGACCCAGTACTTC

d_gene: NA
v_gene: TRBV2
abundance: NA
j_gene: TRBJ2-3
CDR3aa: CASNGRTDTQYF
CDR3nt: TGTGCCAGCAATGGACGCACAGATACGCAGTATTTT

d_gene: TRBD1
v_gene: TRBV27
abundance: NA
j_gene: TRBJ1-5
CDR3aa: CASSPGPGQGILYQPQHF
CDR3nt: TGTGCCAGCAGTCCGGGACCGGGACAGGGGATTCTTTATCAGCCCCAGCATTTT

d_gene: NA
v_gene: TRBV20-1
abundance: NA
j_gene: TRBJ1-1
CDR3aa: CSARTTEAFF
CDR3nt: TGCAGTGCCCGTACCACTGAAGCTTTCTTT

d_gene: TRBD1
v_gene: TRBV12-3/TRBV12-4
abundance: NA
j_gene: TRBJ1-3
CDR3aa: CASSGDRSIRNTIYF
CDR3nt: TGTGCCAGCAGTGGGGACAGGTCCATCCGAAACACCATATATTTT

d_gene: TRBD2
v_gene: TRBV7-9
abundance: NA
j_gene: TRBJ2-3
CDR3aa: CASTLLGAGGTDTQYF
CDR3nt: TGTGCCAGCACCCTTCTCGGAGCGGGGGGCACAGATACGCAGTATTTT

d_gene: NA
v_gene: TRBV12-3/TRBV12-4
abundance: few
j_gene: TRBJ1-1
CDR3aa: CAIRVNTEAFF
CDR3nt: TGTGCTATCCGCGTGAACACTGAAGCTTTCTTT

d_gene: TRBD1
v_gene: TRBV6-5
abundance: NA
j_gene: TRBJ1-1
CDR3aa: CASSSSRDRFMNTEAFF
CDR3nt: TGTGCCAGCAGTTCGTCCCGGGACAGGTTTATGAACACTGAAGCTTTCTTT

d_gene: NA
v_gene: TRBV6-8
abundance: NA
j_gene: TRBJ1-4
CDR3aa: CASLLPGRTREKLFF
CDR3nt: TGTGCCAGCCTCCTCCCGGGACGGACCCGTGAAAAACTGTTTTTT

d_gene: TRBD1
v_gene: TRBV4-1
abundance: few
j_gene: TRBJ2-7
CDR3aa: CASSPWDSLDYEQYF
CDR3nt: TGCGCCAGCAGCCCTTGGGACAGTCTCGACTACGAGCAGTACTTC

d_gene: TRBD2
v_gene: TRBV20-1
abundance: few
j_gene: TRBJ2-7
CDR3aa: CSGRGVPYEQYF
CDR3nt: TGCAGTGGGCGGGGGGTCCCCTACGAGCAGTACTTC

d_gene: NA
v_gene: TRBV6-1
abundance: NA
j_gene: TRBJ2-2
CDR3aa: CASSEPYYRVTNTGELFF
CDR3nt: TGTGCCAGCAGTGAACCCTACTACAGGGTAACGAACACCGGGGAGCTGTTTTTT

d_gene: NA
v_gene: TRBV7-9
abundance: once
j_gene: TRBJ2-5
CDR3aa: CASSLEPEETQYF
CDR3nt: TGTGCCAGCAGCTTAGAGCCTGAGGAGACCCAGTACTTC

d_gene: TRBD2
v_gene: TRBV7-1
abundance: NA
j_gene: TRBJ2-7
CDR3aa: CVSSSTSGETSSYEQYF
CDR3nt: TGTGTCAGCAGCTCGACTAGCGGGGAGACGAGCTCCTACGAGCAGTACTTC

d_gene: NA
v_gene: TRBV6-5
abundance: NA
j_gene: TRBJ2-1
CDR3aa: CASSYSYPQGSSYNEQFF
CDR3nt: TGTGCCAGCAGTTACTCCTACCCCCAGGGGAGCTCCTACAATGAGCAGTTCTTC

d_gene: TRBD2
v_gene: TRBV7-2
abundance: many
j_gene: TRBJ2-5
CDR3aa: CASSPARLAGGQETQYF
CDR3nt: TGTGCCAGCAGCCCCGCCCGACTAGCGGGGGGGCAAGAGACCCAGTACTTC

d_gene: NA
v_gene: TRBV12-3/TRBV12-4
abundance: NA
j_gene: TRBJ2-1
CDR3aa: CASLDTYNEQFF
CDR3nt: TGTGCCAGCCTGGACACTTACAATGAGCAGTTCTTC

d_gene: NA
v_gene: TRBV29-1
abundance: NA
j_gene: TRBJ1-2
CDR3aa: CSVDPTGNYGYTF
CDR3nt: TGCAGCGTTGACCCCACAGGGAACTATGGCTACACCTTC

d_gene: NA
v_gene: TRBV4-2
abundance: NA
j_gene: TRBJ1-4
CDR3aa: CASSQDRSDEKLFF
CDR3nt: TGTGCCAGCAGCCAAGACAGGAGCGATGAAAAACTGTTTTTT

d_gene: NA
v_gene: TRBV12-5
abundance: few
j_gene: TRBJ1-2
CDR3aa: CASGRTEDYGYTF
CDR3nt: TGTGCTAGTGGCCGGACAGAAGACTATGGCTACACCTTC

d_gene: NA
v_gene: TRBV6-2/TRBV6-3
abundance: NA
j_gene: TRBJ1-2
CDR3aa: CASSYPGTHDGYTF
CDR3nt: TGTGCCAGCAGTTACCCGGGGACCCACGATGGCTACACCTTC

d_gene: NA
v_gene: TRBV14
abundance: few
j_gene: TRBJ1-2
CDR3aa: CASSEGGPRGYTF
CDR3nt: TGTGCCAGCAGCGAGGGGGGGCCAAGAGGCTACACCTTC

d_gene: NA
v_gene: TRBV7-2
abundance: NA
j_gene: TRBJ2-5
CDR3aa: CASSLRDPRREIQYF
CDR3nt: TGTGCCAGCAGTCTCCGGGACCCCCGGAGGGAGATCCAGTACTTC

d_gene: NA
v_gene: TRBV7-9
abundance: many
j_gene: TRBJ1-1
CDR3aa: CASNYVGGLLNTEAFF
CDR3nt: TGTGCCAGCAACTACGTGGGGGGACTTCTGAACACTGAAGCTTTCTTT

d_gene: TRBD1
v_gene: TRBV12-3/TRBV12-4
abundance: few
j_gene: TRBJ1-5
CDR3aa: CASSPDRDNQPQHF
CDR3nt: TGTGCCAGCAGTCCAGACAGGGACAATCAGCCCCAGCATTTT